Sequencing of this TCR beta chain was carried out in a study of shared clonotypes between healthy human individuals. Study observations and caveats: About 4.5% of naive CD4 clonotypes were common to a few donors. Sampling involved blood alone; tissue repertoires likely differ.

This CDR3 spans 15 amino acids. Germline V gene sequence: CDR1 SGHTA, CDR2 FQGNSA. V lost 2 bases and J lost 2, with 11 bases in between. Worth noting for this clone: Its specificity is not known.

Template for every sorted-subset replicate PCR totaled about 0.2 ug DNA, around 33,000 T cell genomes. The table came from immunoSEQ multiplex PCR; TCRdb's copy has only in-frame clones and leaves some out. The table shows some 350,000 clones, with around 72% occurring only once. The V and J genes are TRBV7-2 and TRBJ2-3; D not certain. Sequencing was done on a sample of memory CD4+ T cells sorted from blood. Sample subset: CD45RA-negative fraction. The receptor was isolated from a man aged 25 to 40 in good health. For the CDR3, the DNA is TGTGCCAGCAGCTTATTTTTGGGGTTCACAGATACGCAGTATTTT. Its protein is CASSLFLGFTDTQYF.